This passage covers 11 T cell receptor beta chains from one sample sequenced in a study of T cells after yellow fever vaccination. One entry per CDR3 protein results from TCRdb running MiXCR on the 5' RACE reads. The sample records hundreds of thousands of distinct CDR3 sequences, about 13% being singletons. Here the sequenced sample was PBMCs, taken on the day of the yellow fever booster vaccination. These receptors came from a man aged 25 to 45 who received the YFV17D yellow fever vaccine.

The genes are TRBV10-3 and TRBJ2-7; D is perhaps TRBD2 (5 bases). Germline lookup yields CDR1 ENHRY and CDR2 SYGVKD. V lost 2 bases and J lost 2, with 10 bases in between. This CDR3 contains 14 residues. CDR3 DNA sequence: TGTGCCATCAGTGAGGTCTCCGGGACCTACGAGCAGTACTTC. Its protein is CAISEVSGTYEQYF.

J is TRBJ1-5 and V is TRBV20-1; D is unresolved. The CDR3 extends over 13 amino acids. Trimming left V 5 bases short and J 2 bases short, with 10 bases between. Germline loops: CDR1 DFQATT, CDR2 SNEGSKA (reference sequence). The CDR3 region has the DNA TGCAGTGCTGTACTAAGTCGCAATCAGCCCCAGCATTTT. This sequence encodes CSAVLSRNQPQHF.

CDR3 nucleotides: TGCGCCAGCAGCCAACACGGGCCGGGAGAACCTAATGAAAAACTGTTTTTT. It translates to CASSQHGPGEPNEKLFF. V gene TRBV4-3 combines with J gene TRBJ1-4, with unresolved D. The CDR3 totals 17 residues. From germline, CDR1 is LGHNA and CDR2 YSLEER. V lost 2 bases and J lost 3, with 16 bases in between.

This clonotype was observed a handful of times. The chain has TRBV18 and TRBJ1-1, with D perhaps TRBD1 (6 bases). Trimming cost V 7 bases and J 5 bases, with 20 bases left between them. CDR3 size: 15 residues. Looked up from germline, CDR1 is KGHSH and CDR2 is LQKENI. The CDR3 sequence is CASFEGIGGTTEAFF. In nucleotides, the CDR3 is TGTGCCAGCTTTGAGGGCATCGGGGGCACGACTGAAGCTTTCTTT.

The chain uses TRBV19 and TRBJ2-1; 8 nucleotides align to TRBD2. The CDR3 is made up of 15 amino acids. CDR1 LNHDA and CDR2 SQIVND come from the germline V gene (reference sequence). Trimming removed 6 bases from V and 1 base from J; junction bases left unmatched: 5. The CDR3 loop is CASRVAGLSYNEQFF. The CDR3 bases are TGTGCCAGTAGGGTAGCGGGACTTTCCTACAATGAGCAGTTCTTC.

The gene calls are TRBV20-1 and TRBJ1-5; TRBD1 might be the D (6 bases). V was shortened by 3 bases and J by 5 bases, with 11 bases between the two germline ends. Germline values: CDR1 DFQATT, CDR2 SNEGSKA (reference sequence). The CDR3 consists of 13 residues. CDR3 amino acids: CSARDSYYQPQHF. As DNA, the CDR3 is TGCAGTGCTAGGGACAGCTACTATCAGCCCCAGCATTTT.

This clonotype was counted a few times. CDR3 in amino acids: CASSPQPPLAEISYNEQFF. The CDR3 DNA follows: TGTGCCAGCAGTCCCCAACCCCCACTAGCGGAAATATCCTACAATGAGCAGTTCTTC. The chain has TRBV6-7 and TRBJ2-1, with TRBD2 matching 8 bases. TRBV6-7 has ORF status, its function being uncertain. The J segment lost 1 base and the V segment lost 5 bases, leaving 16 bases of the junction unmatched. The CDR3 is 19 amino acids.

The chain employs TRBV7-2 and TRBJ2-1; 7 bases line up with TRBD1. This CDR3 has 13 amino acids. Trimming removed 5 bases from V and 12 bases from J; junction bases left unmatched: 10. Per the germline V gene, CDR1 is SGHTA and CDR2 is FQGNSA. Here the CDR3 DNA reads TGTGCCAGCAGCGGAATGATTTCAGGGGGGCAGTTCTTC. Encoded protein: CASSGMISGGQFF.

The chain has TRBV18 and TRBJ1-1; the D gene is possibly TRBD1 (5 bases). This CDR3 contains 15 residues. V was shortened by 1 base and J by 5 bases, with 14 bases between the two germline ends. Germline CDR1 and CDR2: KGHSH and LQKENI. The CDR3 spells CASSPLRGRETEAFF. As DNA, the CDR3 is TGTGCCAGCTCACCACTAAGGGGCCGAGAAACTGAAGCTTTCTTT.

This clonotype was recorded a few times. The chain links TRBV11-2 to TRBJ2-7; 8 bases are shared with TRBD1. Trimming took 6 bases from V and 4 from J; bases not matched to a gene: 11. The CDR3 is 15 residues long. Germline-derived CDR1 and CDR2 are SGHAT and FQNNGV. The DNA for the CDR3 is TGTGCCAGCAGTATCCCCGGGACAGGACTTTACGAGCAGTACTTC. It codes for CASSIPGTGLYEQYF. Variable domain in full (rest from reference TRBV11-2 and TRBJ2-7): EAGVAQSPRYKIIEKRQSVAFWCNPISGHATLYWYQQILGQGPKLLIQFQNNGVVDDSQLPKDRFSAERLKGVDSTLKIQPAKLEDSAVYLCASSIPGTGLYEQYFGPGTRLTVT.

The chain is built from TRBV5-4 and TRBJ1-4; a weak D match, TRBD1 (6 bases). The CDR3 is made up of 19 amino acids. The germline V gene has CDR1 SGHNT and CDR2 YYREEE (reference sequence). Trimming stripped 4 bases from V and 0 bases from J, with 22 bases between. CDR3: CASSLGAILKGATNEKLFF. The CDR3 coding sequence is TGTGCCAGCAGCCTGGGGGCGATCCTAAAAGGAGCAACTAATGAAAAACTGTTTTTT.